The 21 T cell receptor beta chains in this list originate from one sample, sequenced in a study of T cell responses to AZD1222 COVID-19 vaccine. Repertoires were generated with immunoSEQ multiplex PCR, while TCRdb's copy carries only in-frame clones and drops some. The table shows around 180,000 clones, with around 92% occurring only once. The sample consisted of peripheral blood, taken on day 0 of AZD1222 vaccination. Source of these receptors: an adult in good health.

The chain joins TRBV7-9 to TRBJ1-2, with 7 bases that match TRBD1. The CDR3 loop spans 15 amino acids. Looked up from germline, CDR1 is SEHNR and CDR2 is FQNEAQ (reference sequence). V lost 6 bases and J lost 4; bases outside the gene matches: 11. As DNA, the CDR3 is TGTGCCAGCAGGACGGACCAGGGGGATGGCTATGGCTACACCTTC. Protein: CASRTDQGDGYGYTF.

As concerns this clone: Additional DNA sequences in this sample encode the identical CDR3. CDR3 region: CATSRDLGANYGYTF. DNA of the CDR3: TGTGCCACCAGCAGAGATCTCGGGGCCAACTATGGCTACACCTTC. The gene calls are TRBV15 and TRBJ1-2; possible D gene TRBD1, 5 bases. CDR3 length: 15 residues. Germline assignment: CDR1 LNHNV and CDR2 YYDKDF (reference sequence). The V gene lost 0 bases and the J gene lost 2 bases, with 10 bases spanning the gap.

V gene TRBV19 combines with J gene TRBJ1-4; no firm D call. The CDR3 loop spans 14 amino acids. Trimming removed 5 bases from V and 4 bases from J, with 11 bases in between. Germline V CDR1 and CDR2: LNHDA, SQIVND (reference sequence). CDR3 region: CASSEPGGNEKLFF. The CDR3 bases are TGTGCCAGTAGTGAGCCGGGAGGTAATGAAAAACTGTTTTTT.

The chain couples TRBV5-1 to TRBJ1-1; D uncertain. The germline CDR1 and CDR2 sequences are SGHRS and YFSETQ. The germline V and J ends were trimmed by 0 bases and 7 bases, with 13 bases remaining between them. This CDR3 is built from 14 residues. CDR3 DNA sequence: TGCGCCAGCAGCTTGGGTCAAGGCCCTGATGAAGCTTTCTTT. Its protein product is CASSLGQGPDEAFF.

J is TRBJ1-5 and V is TRBV19; no clear D. Trimming left V 3 bases short and J 2 bases short, with 11 bases between. This CDR3 contains 15 residues. Germline V lookup: CDR1 LNHDA, CDR2 SQIVND (reference sequence). CDR3 amino acids: CASSIMTRGNQPQHF. The CDR3 DNA is TGTGCCAGTAGTATTATGACACGGGGCAATCAGCCCCAGCATTTT.

The V gene is TRBV5-6, the J gene TRBJ2-2; D gene unclear. V lost 3 bases to trimming and J lost 9 bases, with 9 bases between them. Germline-derived CDR1 and CDR2 are SGHDT and YYEEEE. CDR3 size: 12 residues. The CDR3 protein is CASSSSHRELFF. CDR3 coding DNA: TGTGCCAGCAGCTCTTCGCACCGGGAGCTGTTTTTT.

The chain is built from TRBV19 and TRBJ1-1; D is perhaps TRBD1 (5 bases). Deletions cut 7 bases from V and 3 bases from J, with 12 bases between. The germline V gene encodes CDR1 LNHDA and CDR2 SQIVND (reference sequence). This CDR3 spans 13 amino acids. The CDR3: CASTHRRYTEAFF. For the CDR3, the DNA is TGTGCCAGTACTCACAGGAGATACACTGAAGCTTTCTTT.

V usage is TRBV6-1 and J usage is TRBJ1-2; D may be TRBD1 (5 bases). Per germline, CDR1 MNHNS and CDR2 SASEGT. Trimming took 0 bases from V and 6 from J, leaving 8 bases between them. This CDR3 comprises 13 residues. CDR3 DNA: TGTGCCAGCAGTGAAGCCGGGGACGATGGCTACACCTTC. Its translation: CASSEAGDDGYTF.

The chain recombines TRBV30 with TRBJ2-2, with 7 bases that match TRBD1. This CDR3 is built from 13 residues. Germline V CDR1 and CDR2: GTSNPN, SVGIG (reference sequence). The V gene end was trimmed by 5 bases and the J gene end by 4 bases; junction bases not matched to a gene: 4. CDR3 residues: CAWDRVGTGELFF. CDR3 DNA: TGTGCCTGGGACAGGGTGGGCACCGGGGAGCTGTTTTTT.

This chain uses TRBV3-1 (or the pseudogene TRBV3-2) with TRBJ1-2; no clear D. The CDR3 consists of 14 residues. Germline V gene data show CDR1 as LGHDT and CDR2 as YNNKEL (reference sequence). The V end was cut by 0 bases, the J end by 7 bases, with 12 bases between. The CDR3 nucleotides are TGTGCCAGCAGCCAAGATAGTCCGGGGATTGGCTACACCTTC. It translates to CASSQDSPGIGYTF.

V is TRBV5-4 and J is TRBJ1-1, with D possibly matching TRBD1 (6 bases). The CDR3 covers 14 residues. V was pared by 1 base and J by 1 base, with 8 bases between. Looked up from germline, CDR1 is SGHNT and CDR2 is YYREEE (reference sequence). The CDR3 loop is CASSLQQGNTEAFF. CDR3 in DNA: TGTGCCAGCAGCTTGCAACAGGGGAACACTGAAGCTTTCTTT.

The genes are TRBV4-1 and TRBJ1-2; D perhaps matches TRBD1 (5 bases). The CDR3 runs to 18 residues. Germline values: CDR1 MGHRA, CDR2 YSYEKL. Trimming pared 0 bases from V and 4 bases from J, leaving 21 bases between. Here the CDR3 DNA reads TGCGCCAGCAGCCAAGATCTGCGGGGACGGAAAAACCTCTATGGCTACACCTTC. It is translated as CASSQDLRGRKNLYGYTF.

V and J are TRBV7-6 and TRBJ2-1; TRBD2 might be the D (5 bases). The V and J ends lost 5 bases and 7 bases respectively, with 24 bases between them. The CDR3 length is 17 residues. Germline values: CDR1 SGHVS, CDR2 FNYEAQ. DNA for the CDR3: TGTGCCAGCAGCCTCCCGGACTGGATTCATTCTGATAATGAGCAGTTCTTC. This translates into CASSLPDWIHSDNEQFF.

V is TRBV11-2 and J is TRBJ1-1; possible D gene TRBD1, 5 bases. The CDR3 spans 13 residues. Trimming took off 1 base at V and 5 bases at J, with 8 bases between the two ends. The V gene's germline CDR1 is SGHAT and CDR2 FQNNGV. The CDR3 nucleotides are TGTGCCAGCAGCTTAGTCGGGGGAACTGAAGCTTTCTTT. It specifies CASSLVGGTEAFF.

V usage is TRBV19 and J usage is TRBJ1-5, with 7 bases aligning to TRBD1. Germline V gives CDR1 LNHDA, CDR2 SQIVND (reference sequence). With 1 base clipped from V and 7 bases from J, the junction kept 10 bases outside the gene matches. There are 16 residues in the CDR3. DNA for the CDR3: TGTGCCAGTAGTATAGCTACCAGGGGGGGATGGCAGCCCCAGCATTTT. Amino acids: CASSIATRGGWQPQHF.

The rearrangement links TRBV10-2 to TRBJ2-7; a weak D match, TRBD1 (6 bases). V was pared by 6 bases and J by 0 bases, with 12 bases between. Germline lookup yields CDR1 WSHSY and CDR2 SAAADI. This CDR3 has 14 residues. The CDR3 sequence: CASRDSVYSYEQYF. CDR3 in DNA: TGCGCCAGCAGGGACAGCGTCTACTCCTACGAGCAGTACTTC.

This clone was detected only a few times. This chain joins TRBV6-5 and TRBJ1-2; D is ambiguous. Per germline, CDR1 MNHEY and CDR2 SVGAGI. CDR3 length: 12 amino acids. Trimming removed 7 bases from V and 8 bases from J, with 14 bases in between. The CDR3 region has the DNA TGTGCCAGCACCCTAGACGCAAGGGGCTACACCTTC. Protein product: CASTLDARGYTF.

This chain uses TRBV6-5 with TRBJ1-1; TRBD1 is a possible D gene (5 bases). CDR3 length equals 14 residues. Germline assignment: CDR1 MNHEY and CDR2 SVGAGI. Trimming took 8 bases from V and 2 from J, leaving 15 bases between them. For the CDR3, the DNA is TGTGCCAGCTCGAAGCTTGGGGGAAACACTGAAGCTTTCTTT. It translates to CASSKLGGNTEAFF.

This sequence joins TRBV5-1 and TRBJ1-6; D gene ambiguous. Germline values: CDR1 SGHRS, CDR2 YFSETQ. The V gene lost 0 bases and the J gene lost 10 bases, with 14 bases spanning the gap. The CDR3 loop spans 15 amino acids. CDR3 bases: TGCGCCAGCAGCTTGGCAAGGGAGAGAATATCACCCCTCCACTTT. Translating gives CASSLARERISPLHF.

The chain joins TRBV19 to TRBJ1-6; D not resolved. The CDR3 length is 14 residues. Deletions cut 8 bases from V and 0 bases from J, with 8 bases between. Germline assignment: CDR1 LNHDA and CDR2 SQIVND (reference sequence). The CDR3 DNA reads as TGTGCCAGTGTCGAGAGCTCCTATAATTCACCCCTCCACTTT. This encodes CASVESSYNSPLHF.

The chain carries TRBV29-1 and TRBJ1-1; 10 positions match TRBD1. In germline, CDR1 is SQVTM, CDR2 ANQGSEA. This CDR3 comprises 14 residues. With 3 bases clipped from V and 3 bases from J, the junction kept 4 bases outside the gene matches. CDR3 residues: CSVDGDRGHTEAFF. CDR3 DNA: TGCAGCGTTGACGGTGACAGGGGGCACACTGAAGCTTTCTTT. Full variable domain (rest looked up from reference TRBV29-1 and TRBJ1-1): SAVISQKPSRDICQRGTSLTIQCQVDSQVTMMFWYRQQPGQSLTLIATANQGSEATYESGFVIDKFPISRPNLTFSTLTVSNMSPEDSSIYLCSVDGDRGHTEAFFGQGTRLTVV.